One sample yielded the 27 T cell receptor beta chains listed below, sequenced in a study of control samples from healthy donors and cancer patients. The protocol was immunoSEQ multiplex PCR, while the TCRdb copy is restricted to in-frame clones and leaves out a portion. The sample includes around 190,000 clones, around 91% of them seen just once. Sequenced input: blood. The source is a woman in her forties or fifties in good health.

The rearrangement joins TRBV6-5 to TRBJ2-4, with 9 bases aligning to TRBD1. Trimming cost V 0 bases and J 9 bases; bases outside gene matches: 6. This CDR3 region has 15 residues. Germline V CDR1 and CDR2: MNHEY, SVGAGI. The CDR3: CASSYSMGQGVIQYF. CDR3 in DNA: TGTGCCAGCAGTTACTCGATGGGACAGGGAGTCATTCAGTACTTC.

The chain links TRBV7-2 to TRBJ2-7; TRBD2 is a possible D gene (5 bases). Trimming stripped 5 bases from V and 3 bases from J, with 11 bases between. Germline-derived CDR1 and CDR2 are SGHTA and FQGNSA. This CDR3 contains 13 residues. CDR3 loop: CASSPRAGYEQYF. CDR3 DNA: TGTGCCAGCAGCCCGCGGGCTGGCTACGAGCAGTACTTC.

V and J are TRBV5-1 and TRBJ2-3, with 9 bases fitting TRBD1. The germline V gene encodes CDR1 SGHRS and CDR2 YFSETQ. With V trimmed by 4 bases and J by 1 base, 10 bases remained unmatched. The length of the CDR3 is 17 residues. The CDR3 DNA is TGCGCCAGCAGCAAAACCGGGACAGGGCTCCGCACAGATACGCAGTATTTT. It encodes CASSKTGTGLRTDTQYF.

V gene TRBV2 combines with J gene TRBJ2-4; D is perhaps TRBD1 (6 bases). The germline CDR1 and CDR2 sequences are SNHLY and FYNNEI. The V and J ends lost 2 bases and 1 base respectively, with 18 bases between them. CDR3 length equals 18 residues. The CDR3 region is CASSERYRRQGAKNIQYF. The CDR3, as DNA: TGTGCCAGCAGTGAAAGGTATCGGCGCCAGGGGGCCAAAAACATTCAGTACTTC.

This clone was counted only a few times. This chain uses TRBV20-1 with TRBJ2-6; D remains unclear. Germline CDR1 reads DFQATT; CDR2 reads SNEGSKA (reference sequence). V lost 3 bases and J 0 bases, leaving 6 bases between the germline ends. This CDR3 spans 14 amino acids. DNA of the CDR3: TGCAGTGCTAGTTTCCCCTCTGGGGCCAACGTCCTGACTTTC. Translated: CSASFPSGANVLTF.

The V and J genes are TRBV11-1 and TRBJ2-1; D unclear. This CDR3 region has 13 residues. The ends were cut back, 5 bases at V and 6 bases at J, with 11 bases in the middle. Germline CDR1 SGHAT, CDR2 FQDESV (reference sequence). CDR3 region: CASSSSVGNEQFF. The CDR3 DNA sequence: TGTGCCAGCAGCAGCAGCGTAGGCAATGAGCAGTTCTTC.

This chain uses TRBV20-1 with TRBJ2-2; 8 bases align to TRBD1. The germline V gene has CDR1 DFQATT and CDR2 SNEGSKA (reference sequence). V was clipped by 3 bases and J by 3 bases; unmatched bases: 6. This CDR3 region has 15 residues. The CDR3 DNA reads TGCAGTGCTAGTAGACAGGGGTTCGACACCGGGGAGCTGTTTTTT. Translating gives CSASRQGFDTGELFF.

This clone showed up just a few times. The gene calls are TRBV9 and TRBJ2-5; tentative D call: TRBD2 (5 bases). The V end lost 3 bases, the J end lost 1 base, and 10 bases lay between the germline ends. This CDR3 has 14 residues. Germline loops: CDR1 SGDLS, CDR2 YYNGEE. The CDR3 reads CASSGLHSQETQYF. The CDR3 DNA is TGTGCCAGCAGCGGACTACATAGCCAAGAGACCCAGTACTTC.

Comment on this clone: Different DNA sequences within this sample yield the same CDR3. The V and J genes are TRBV30 and TRBJ2-2; TRBD2 is a possible D gene (5 bases). Trimming cost V 0 bases and J 9 bases, with 8 bases left between them. The CDR3 is 12 amino acids. The germline V gene encodes CDR1 GTSNPN and CDR2 SVGIG (reference sequence). The CDR3 DNA reads TGTGCCTGGAGTGTACGAGGGAGGGAGCTGTTTTTT. It is translated as CAWSVRGRELFF.

The gene calls are TRBV19 and TRBJ1-2, with TRBD1 identical over 8 bases. CDR1 LNHDA and CDR2 SQIVND come from the germline V gene (reference sequence). This CDR3 comprises 15 residues. J gave up 8 bases and V 3 bases, and 11 bases lay outside the gene matches. The CDR3 protein is CASSIFRDRTNGYTF. Written as DNA, the CDR3 is TGTGCCAGTAGTATTTTTAGGGACAGGACTAACGGCTACACCTTC.

V usage is TRBV7-2 and J usage is TRBJ1-2; 8 nucleotides align to TRBD1. The J segment lost 10 bases and the V segment lost 5 bases, leaving 12 bases of the junction unmatched. The CDR3 consists of 14 residues. The germline V gene encodes CDR1 SGHTA and CDR2 FQGNSA. CDR3 loop: CASSQGTGHATYTF. DNA for the CDR3: TGTGCCAGCAGCCAAGGGACAGGTCATGCAACCTACACCTTC. The full variable domain, rest sourced from reference TRBV7-2 and TRBJ1-2, is GAGVSQSPSNKVTEKGKDVELRCDPISGHTALYWYRQSLGQGLEFLIYFQGNSAPDKSGLPSDRFSAERTGGSVSTLTIQRTQQEDSAVYLCASSQGTGHATYTFGSGTRLTVV.

V is TRBV19 and J is TRBJ1-1, with 10 bases that match TRBD1. Germline assignment: CDR1 LNHDA and CDR2 SQIVND (reference sequence). The CDR3 runs to 12 residues. V dropped 5 bases and J dropped 9; count of bases not matched to a gene: 3. The CDR3 nucleotides are TGTGCCAGTAGTGACAGGGGGCGAAAAGCTTTCTTT. Encoded protein: CASSDRGRKAFF.

The genes are TRBV9 and TRBJ2-3, with 9 bases aligning to TRBD1. The germline CDR1 and CDR2 sequences are SGDLS and YYNGEE. V lost 2 bases and J lost 0; bases outside the gene matches: 4. CDR3 length: 16 amino acids. The CDR3 DNA reads as TGTGCCAGCAGCGTCGTGACAGGGGGAAGCACAGATACGCAGTATTTT. Amino acid sequence: CASSVVTGGSTDTQYF.

Of note for this clone: Other nucleotide sequences in the sample specify the same CDR3. This chain links TRBV3-1 (or the pseudogene TRBV3-2) with TRBJ2-7; D might be TRBD2 (5 bases). The CDR3 loop spans 11 amino acids. The ends were cut back, 8 bases at V and 0 bases at J, with 5 bases in the middle. CDR1 and CDR2 from the germline V gene are LGHDT and YNNKEL (reference sequence). CDR3 sequence: CASGSSYEQYF. CDR3 DNA sequence: TGTGCCAGCGGGAGCTCCTACGAGCAGTACTTC.

The rearrangement joins TRBV7-2 to TRBJ1-1, with D hard to call. The germline V gene encodes CDR1 SGHTA and CDR2 FQGNSA. The length of the CDR3 is 13 residues. The germline V and J ends were trimmed by 1 base and 2 bases, with 5 bases remaining between them. The CDR3 protein is CASSLEVNTEAFF. The CDR3 bases are TGTGCCAGCAGCTTAGAGGTTAACACTGAAGCTTTCTTT.

The chain links TRBV5-4 to TRBJ2-1; 7 bases match TRBD2. V gave up 3 bases and J gave up 8 bases; unmatched junction bases: 5. Per the germline V gene, CDR1 is SGHNT and CDR2 is YYREEE (reference sequence). CDR3 length: 13 amino acids. CDR3 bases: TGTGCCAGCAGCTGGGGGGGAAGGGATGAGCAGTTCTTC. Translation: CASSWGGRDEQFF.

This clone was detected only once. DNA of the CDR3: TGTGCCAGCTCACCCCAGGGCGGAATCACTGAAGCTTTCTTT. This sequence encodes CASSPQGGITEAFF. The chain links TRBV18 to TRBJ1-1, with TRBD1 as a possible D gene (5 bases). The CDR3 runs to 14 residues. V was clipped by 3 bases and J by 4 bases, with 12 bases between them. Germline V gives CDR1 KGHSH, CDR2 LQKENI.

The rearrangement uses TRBV7-2 and TRBJ1-5; D is unresolved. Germline V gene lookup returns CDR1 SGHTA and CDR2 FQGNSA. The CDR3 sequence is 13 residues long. V was cut by 1 base and J by 6 bases, with 7 bases left in between. The CDR3 protein is CASSLVRAQPQHF. For the CDR3, the DNA is TGTGCCAGCAGCTTAGTGCGGGCTCAGCCCCAGCATTTT.

The rearrangement joins TRBV20-1 to TRBJ2-2; D not resolved. The germline V gene has CDR1 DFQATT and CDR2 SNEGSKA (reference sequence). V lost 4 bases and J 3 bases, leaving 0 bases between the germline ends. This CDR3 contains 10 residues. The CDR3 spells CSANTGELFF. As DNA, the CDR3 is TGCAGTGCTAACACCGGGGAGCTGTTTTTT.

In its sample, this clone was seen once. V and J are TRBV2 and TRBJ1-5; no reliable D call. From germline, CDR1 is SNHLY and CDR2 FYNNEI. Trimming shortened V by 7 bases and J by 4 bases, and 14 bases separated the two germline ends. There are 14 residues in the CDR3. In DNA, the CDR3 is TGTGCCAGCATGATGGACGGCCGAAATCAGCCCCAGCATTTT. Translated: CASMMDGRNQPQHF. Based on the CDR3 plus reference TRBV2 and TRBJ1-5, the full variable domain is EPEVTQTPSHQVTQMGQEVILRCVPISNHLYFYWYRQILGQKVEFLVSFYNNEISEKSEIFDDQFSVERPDGSNFTLKIRSTKLEDSAMYFCASMMDGRNQPQHFGDGTRLSIL.

This sequence joins TRBV5-8 and TRBJ2-5; 8 bases line up with TRBD1. The germline V gene encodes CDR1 SGHTS and CDR2 YDEGEE. The ends lost 3 bases at V and 3 bases at J; junction bases unmatched: 7. The length of the CDR3 is 15 residues. CDR3 loop: CASSSGQGGKETQYF. In nucleotides, the CDR3 is TGTGCCAGCAGCTCCGGACAGGGTGGGAAAGAGACCCAGTACTTC. Full variable domain (missing parts from reference TRBV5-8 and TRBJ2-5): EAGVTQSPTHLIKTRGQQATLRCSPISGHTSVYWYQQALGLGLQFLLWYDEGEERNRGNFPPRFSGRQFPNYSSELNVNALELEDSALYLCASSSGQGGKETQYFGPGTRLLVL.

The chain employs TRBV27 and TRBJ1-1, with unresolved D. CDR1 MNHEY and CDR2 SMNVEV come from the germline V gene (reference sequence). CDR3 length: 14 residues. Trimming cost V 6 bases and J 1 base, with 12 bases left between them. The DNA of the CDR3 is TGTGCCAGCAGCCGCCGGGAGGGGAACACTGAAGCTTTCTTT. Amino acids: CASSRREGNTEAFF.

The rearrangement joins TRBV4-3 to TRBJ2-7; weak D call: TRBD1 (6 bases). The CDR3 has 16 residues. V shed 0 bases and J shed 3 bases, with 15 bases lying between them. Germline V gene data show CDR1 as LGHNA and CDR2 as YSLEER. The CDR3 region has the DNA TGCGCCAGCAGCCAAGAAGGCTTGACAGGATACTACGAGCAGTACTTC. It specifies CASSQEGLTGYYEQYF.

The J gene is TRBJ1-6, the V gene TRBV19; 7 positions agree with TRBD1. In germline, CDR1 is LNHDA, CDR2 SQIVND (reference sequence). The CDR3 runs to 15 residues. The V gene end was trimmed by 5 bases and the J gene end by 2 bases; junction bases not matched to a gene: 3. The DNA for the CDR3 is TGTGCCAGTAGTTCCGGACAGGCCTATAATTCACCCCTCCACTTT. It is translated as CASSSGQAYNSPLHF. The variable domain in full, completed from reference TRBV19 and TRBJ1-6, reads DGGITQSPKYLFRKEGQNVTLSCEQNLNHDAMYWYRQDPGQGLRLIYYSQIVNDFQKGDIAEGYSVSREKKESFPLTVTSAQKNPTAFYLCASSSGQAYNSPLHFGNGTRLTVT.

The V call is TRBV14, the J call TRBJ1-2; D may be TRBD1 (5 bases). The germline V gene has CDR1 SGHDN and CDR2 FVKESK. The V end was cut by 4 bases, the J end by 3 bases, with 12 bases between. The CDR3 is made up of 14 amino acids. The CDR3 protein is CASSPGREDYGYTF. DNA of the CDR3: TGTGCCAGCAGCCCCGGCAGGGAGGACTATGGCTACACCTTC. Full variable domain (outside the CDR3, taken from reference TRBV14 and TRBJ1-2): EAGVTQFPSHSVIEKGQTVTLRCDPISGHDNLYWYRRVMGKEIKFLLHFVKESKQDESGMPNNRFLAERTGGTYSTLKVQPAELEDSGVYFCASSPGREDYGYTFGSGTRLTVV.

In regard to this clone: The same CDR3 arises from other DNA sequences in this sample as well. The gene calls are TRBV29-1 and TRBJ2-1; tentatively, D is TRBD2 (5 bases). Germline lookup yields CDR1 SQVTM and CDR2 ANQGSEA. CDR3 size: 14 residues. Trimming stripped 4 bases from V and 0 bases from J, with 10 bases between. The CDR3, as DNA: TGCAGCGTTGTACTAGGGAGCTCCTACAATGAGCAGTTCTTC. Amino acids: CSVVLGSSYNEQFF.

V usage is TRBV5-1 and J usage is TRBJ2-7, with D possibly TRBD2 on 6 matching bases. This CDR3 region has 14 residues. Trimming took 4 bases from V and 2 from J, leaving 13 bases between them. CDR1 and CDR2 from the germline V gene are SGHRS and YFSETQ. CDR3 nucleotides: TGCGCCAGCAGCGGCGGGACTGCTACCTACGAGCAGTACTTC. Its protein is CASSGGTATYEQYF. Filled out from reference TRBV5-1 and TRBJ2-7, the complete variable domain reads KAGVTQTPRYLIKTRGQQVTLSCSPISGHRSVSWYQQTPGQGLQFLFEYFSETQRNKGNFPGRFSGRQFSNSRSEMNVSTLELGDSALYLCASSGGTATYEQYFGPGTRLTVT.